Below, 8 T cell receptor beta chains from the same sample are listed, as sequenced in a study of shared clonotypes between healthy human individuals. Here immunoSEQ multiplex PCR was the method, and the copy in TCRdb shows in-frame clones only, minus some. The sample has hundreds of thousands of clones, 55% to 85% seen once. Sequencing was done on a sample of memory CD4+ T cells sorted from blood. Documented subset: CD45RA-negative fraction. The receptors here all came from a woman aged 25 to 45 in good health.

The chain has TRBV9 and TRBJ2-1; TRBD2 matches 9 bases. Germline CDR1 is SGDLS and CDR2 is YYNGEE. Losses at the gene ends were 4 bases for V and 1 base for J; bases not matched to a gene: 3. The CDR3 has 15 residues. CDR3 loop: CASSPSGNSYNEQFF. The CDR3 nucleotides are TGTGCCAGCAGCCCTAGCGGGAATTCCTACAATGAGCAGTTCTTC.

This chain connects TRBV7-8 to TRBJ1-2; D may be TRBD1 (6 bases). V lost 5 bases and J lost 13, with 17 bases in between. The CDR3 is 12 amino acids. The germline gives CDR1 SGHVS, CDR2 FQNEAQ. CDR3 protein: CASSASPGTFTF. CDR3 nucleotide sequence: TGTGCCAGCAGCGCCTCCCCCGGGACATTCACCTTC.

This rearrangement joins TRBV5-4 to TRBJ2-1; possible D gene TRBD1, 6 bases. V was cut by 0 bases and J by 5 bases, with 9 bases left in between. From germline, CDR1 is SGHNT and CDR2 YYREEE (reference sequence). The CDR3 covers 14 residues. In nucleotides, the CDR3 is TGTGCCAGCAGCTTGGACAGGGCCCACAATGAGCAGTTCTTC. Translating gives CASSLDRAHNEQFF.

The J gene is TRBJ1-5, the V gene TRBV6-6; 8 nucleotides agree with TRBD1. J gave up 4 bases and V 5 bases, and 10 bases lay outside the gene matches. Per germline, CDR1 MNHNY and CDR2 SVGAGI (reference sequence). This CDR3 region has 16 residues. In DNA form, the CDR3 reads TGTGCCAGCAGTACACAGACAGGGGAGCGGAATCAGCCCCAGCATTTT. It encodes CASSTQTGERNQPQHF.

The rearrangement uses TRBV5-5 and TRBJ1-3, with a weak D call TRBD1 (5 bases). This CDR3 spans 12 amino acids. Trimming took off 7 bases at V and 3 bases at J, with 8 bases between the two ends. Germline CDR1 reads SGHKS; CDR2 reads YYEKEE (reference sequence). The CDR3 here is CASGTDGNTIYF. CDR3 DNA sequence: TGTGCCAGCGGGACCGATGGAAACACCATATATTTT.

The CDR3 is CASSFLKEKLFF. In nucleotides, the CDR3 is TGTGCCAGCAGCTTTCTTAAGGAAAAACTGTTTTTT. This chain joins TRBV11-2 and TRBJ1-4; D gene unclear. The CDR3 sequence is 12 residues long. The germline V and J ends were trimmed by 3 bases and 8 bases, with 7 bases remaining between them. Germline CDR1 SGHAT, CDR2 FQNNGV.

The chain combines TRBV6-5 with TRBJ1-3, with D perhaps matching TRBD1 (6 bases). The CDR3 runs 14 residues. V lost 6 bases, J lost 4 bases, and 13 bases lay in between. Germline CDR1 reads MNHEY; CDR2 reads SVGAGI. This chain's CDR3 is CASRSTGIGNTIYF. The CDR3 coding sequence is TGTGCCAGCAGAAGCACAGGGATCGGAAACACCATATATTTT.

The rearrangement joins TRBV18 to TRBJ1-2; unclear D gene. Looked up from germline, CDR1 is KGHSH and CDR2 is LQKENI. The CDR3 covers 14 residues. V lost 2 bases and J lost 4, with 11 bases in between. The CDR3 sequence: CASSPATATYGYTF. DNA of the CDR3: TGTGCCAGCTCACCAGCTACCGCCACCTATGGCTACACCTTC.